These T cell receptor beta chains were read from a single sample in a study of chemoradiotherapy in HPV16-positive cancers. Sequencing used immunoSEQ multiplex PCR; TCRdb keeps in-frame clones, though not all of them. The repertoire consists of roughly 9,000 clones, with roughly 77% occurring once and the leading ten covering about a tenth. Sample collection occurred from a patient who underwent chemoradiotherapy. These receptors originate from a human donor with HPV-associated anogenital cancer. The CDR3 runs from the conserved cysteine through the conserved F or W. D genes are given only for firm matches. Expanded clones get a size class; other rows say once, few or many, or leave the size out.

TRBV28	.	TRBJ1-2	.	TGTGCCAGCAGTTCTACCGGGGTTAGGGCTTCGAACTATGGCTACACCTTC	CASSSTGVRASNYGYTF
TRBV4-1	.	TRBJ2-7	once	TGCGCCAGCAGCCCCGCGGACAGCGCCTACGAGCAGTACTTC	CASSPADSAYEQYF
TRBV7-9	.	TRBJ2-5	.	TGTGCCAGCATCAGGGGGGTCGGGGAGACCCAGTACTTC	CASIRGVGETQYF
TRBV5-1	.	TRBJ2-7	.	TGCGCCAGCGCTACGGAGATCTCCTACGAGCAGTACTTC	CASATEISYEQYF
TRBV18	.	TRBJ1-3	once	TGTGCCAGCTCACGGAACCAAGGAGGCGCTTCTGGAAACACCATATATTTT	CASSRNQGGASGNTIYF
TRBV30	TRBD2	TRBJ2-7	few	TGTGCCTTTAGCGGGGGGGCGCCCGAGCAGTACTTC	CAFSGGAPEQYF
TRBV12-5	.	TRBJ1-2	.	TGTGCTAGCCTCGCCCGGCGGGACATTTGGTACGGCTACACCTTC	CASLARRDIWYGYTF
TRBV19	TRBD2	TRBJ2-2	.	TGTGCCAGTAGTCTAGCGGGAGAAACCGGGGAGCTGTTTTTT	CASSLAGETGELFF
TRBV29-1	TRBD2	TRBJ2-5	.	TGCAGCGCCGGGGGAGGGAATGACGGGACCCAGTACTTC	CSAGGGNDGTQYF
TRBV7-7	.	TRBJ2-3	.	TGTGCTAGCAGCTTAGGGTTGGGGAGCACAGATACGCAGTATTTT	CASSLGLGSTDTQYF
TRBV19	.	TRBJ1-3	.	TGTGCCAGTAGCCTCAGCTCTGGAAACACCATATATTTT	CASSLSSGNTIYF
TRBV14	TRBD1	TRBJ2-7	.	TGTGCCAGCAGCCAACCGGGACAGTCCTACGAGCAGTACTTC	CASSQPGQSYEQYF
TRBV11-2	TRBD2	TRBJ2-1	.	TGTGCCAGCAGCCCTAGCGGGGGGGCTTACAATGAGCAGTTCTTC	CASSPSGGAYNEQFF
TRBV2	.	TRBJ1-4	.	TGTGCCAGCAGTGAAGCCCAGGGGAATGAAAAACTGTTTTTT	CASSEAQGNEKLFF
TRBV28	TRBD1	TRBJ1-4	.	TGTGCCAGCAGGGGACAGGGGTTTGTAGCTAATGAAAAACTGTTTTTT	CASRGQGFVANEKLFF
TRBV7-2	TRBD1	TRBJ1-6	.	TGTGCCAGCACACCGCCAGGGGGTCATTCACCCCTCCACTTT	CASTPPGGHSPLHF
TRBV19	.	TRBJ1-1	.	TGTGCCAGTAGTGACCCGGGGAGCTTGAACACTGAAGCTTTCTTT	CASSDPGSLNTEAFF
TRBV7-8	.	TRBJ2-5	.	TGTGCCAGCAGCCCCAGACCGTCAGCGGAGACCCAGTACTTC	CASSPRPSAETQYF
TRBV30	.	TRBJ1-2	.	TGTGCCTGGACCCCGTTCGAAGGGGTAAATAACTATGGCTACACCTTC	CAWTPFEGVNNYGYTF
TRBV2	.	TRBJ1-1	once	TGTGCCAGCAGTCTTAGGACCACTGAAGCTTTCTTT	CASSLRTTEAFF